This T cell receptor (beta chain) was profiled in a study of cytomegalovirus exposure and HLA in healthy donors. Germline V gene lookup returns CDR1 KGHSY and CDR2 FQNENV. J gave up 11 bases and V 0 bases, and 13 bases lay outside the gene matches. The CDR3 has 16 amino acids. Remarks on this clone: The target antigen is unknown.

In the PCR, 60 Vbeta and 13 Jbeta primers were used. Sequencing used immunoSEQ multiplex PCR; TCRdb keeps in-frame clones, though not all of them. The sample gives over 80,000 clones, 78% of which show up once; 3% to 3.5% is in the top ten. Study-wide points: On later analysis, the bulk of CMV-associated TCR beta chains appeared to be HLA-restricted.

The receptor comes from a woman in her thirties or forties in good health and CMV-seronegative. Input material: PBMCs. The chain couples TRBV16 to TRBJ1-2; TRBD1 matches at 9 bases. The CDR3: CASSQSIASGTGRYTF. In DNA form, the CDR3 reads TGTGCCAGCAGCCAATCGATCGCCTCCGGGACAGGGCGGTACACCTTC.